This TCR beta chain was observed in a study of tumor-infiltrating lymphocytes in primary liver carcinoma. With a constant-region primer, TCR beta cDNA was made from 450 to 550 ng of total RNA. Slightly modified ARM-PCR served as the procedure for the TCR beta libraries. These libraries came from three rounds of nested multiplex PCR. PCR rounds one and two used TRBV1-TRBV30 forward primers with a C-beta reverse primer for approximately 10 cycles each. TCRdb re-called the multiplex PCR reads with MiXCR, one entry per CDR3 protein. The sample contains approximately 190,000 distinct CDR3 sequences, around 81% of which appear only once. Of note for this clonotype: The junction departs from germline at one end; a sequencing error may be responsible.

Total RNA and DNA came together from roughly 20-30 mg of bulk tissue without cell sorting. Chronic HBV infection affected patients, none of whom had received treatment. Germline lookup yields CDR1 LGHNA and CDR2 YNFKEQ. The CDR3 consists of 16 residues. The sample was tumor tissue from primary liver carcinoma. V is TRBV4-2 and J is TRBJ2-1; D unclear. The TCR was taken from a man in his forties or fifties with primary liver carcinoma and hepatitis B virus infection. CDR3 DNA sequence: TGCGCCAGCAGCCAAGATACCGGGCCAGCTTACAATGAGCAGCTCTTC. It is translated as CASSQDTGPAYNEQLF.